The 10 T cell receptor beta chains below all came from one sample that was sequenced in a study of radiation and T cells in renal cell carcinoma. TCRdb's copy holds only in-frame clones and misses some; the assay was immunoSEQ multiplex PCR. The data contain 100,000 to 150,000 clones, around 80% of them singletons. Time point meaning: blood 2 weeks post-SBRT. The treatment here: 15 Gy SBRT to primary tumor, nephrectomy 4 weeks later. Source: blood, taken from a patient whose treatment included radiotherapy and nephrectomy. These receptors were taken from a man in his fifties or sixties with renal cell carcinoma.

This chain uses TRBV6-1 with TRBJ1-4; a weak D match, TRBD1 (6 bases). From germline, CDR1 is MNHNS and CDR2 SASEGT. CDR3 length equals 15 residues. Between the trimmed V and J ends, which lost 0 bases and 6 bases, there was a span of 11 bases. The CDR3 sequence: CASSEAQGWDEKLFF. CDR3 DNA: TGTGCCAGCAGTGAAGCCCAGGGGTGGGATGAAAAACTGTTTTTT.

This clone was counted only a few times. The rearrangement joins TRBV19 to TRBJ2-1, with TRBD2 matching 11 bases. The V gene end was trimmed by 5 bases and the J gene end by 3 bases; junction bases not matched to a gene: 9. CDR1 LNHDA and CDR2 SQIVND come from the germline V gene (reference sequence). This CDR3 has 17 amino acids. CDR3 DNA sequence: TGTGCCAGTAGTCTAACTAGCGGGAGTTACCACTACAATGAGCAGTTCTTC. Translating gives CASSLTSGSYHYNEQFF. The variable domain in full, completed from reference TRBV19 and TRBJ2-1, reads DGGITQSPKYLFRKEGQNVTLSCEQNLNHDAMYWYRQDPGQGLRLIYYSQIVNDFQKGDIAEGYSVSREKKESFPLTVTSAQKNPTAFYLCASSLTSGSYHYNEQFFGPGTRLTVL.

The chain has TRBV4-2 and TRBJ2-7, with TRBD2 matching 13 bases. In germline, CDR1 is LGHNA, CDR2 YNFKEQ. This CDR3 is built from 14 residues. The V and J ends lost 4 bases and 3 bases, in that order; junction bases with no gene match: 0. CDR3 DNA: TGTGCCAGCAGCCGGACTAGCGGGGGCTACGAGCAGTACTTC. Translated, it gives CASSRTSGGYEQYF.

CDR3: CASRDRQTNTEAFF. CDR3 nucleotides: TGTGCCAGCAGAGACCGACAGACGAACACTGAAGCTTTCTTT. The chain combines TRBV6-4 with TRBJ1-1; the D gene is possibly TRBD1 (5 bases). Per germline, CDR1 MRHNA and CDR2 SNTAGT. The CDR3 sequence is 14 residues long. V dropped 6 bases and J dropped 1 base, with 12 bases sitting between them.

The chain recombines TRBV6-6 with TRBJ1-3; D may be TRBD1 (5 bases). The V gene's germline CDR1 is MNHNY and CDR2 SVGAGI (reference sequence). V lost 2 bases and J 1 base, leaving 9 bases between the germline ends. The CDR3 has 15 amino acids. The CDR3 region is CASSYEAGSGNTIYF. Here the CDR3 DNA reads TGTGCCAGCAGTTACGAGGCAGGGTCTGGAAACACCATATATTTT.

The gene calls are TRBV19 and TRBJ1-5; D possibly corresponds to TRBD1 (6 bases). V was trimmed by 5 bases and J by 5 bases, leaving 13 bases between them. CDR3 length: 14 residues. Looked up from germline, CDR1 is LNHDA and CDR2 is SQIVND (reference sequence). The CDR3 nucleotides are TGTGCCAGTAGTGACCCAGGGGCCTATCAGCCCCAGCATTTT. It codes for CASSDPGAYQPQHF.

The CDR3 loop is CASSSGGHLLETQYF. CDR3 DNA sequence: TGTGCCAGCAGTTCCGGGGGACACCTTTTGGAGACCCAGTACTTC. The chain joins TRBV27 to TRBJ2-5; D might be TRBD1 or TRBD2, each matching 6 bases. CDR3 size: 15 residues. CDR1 and CDR2 (germline): MNHEY, SMNVEV (reference sequence). Trimming took 4 bases from V and 5 from J, leaving 17 bases between them.

The chain uses TRBV5-1 and TRBJ2-3; TRBD1 might be the D (5 bases). Germline V gene lookup returns CDR1 SGHRS and CDR2 YFSETQ. The V and J ends lost 4 bases and 4 bases respectively, with 16 bases between them. This CDR3 is built from 15 residues. The CDR3 nucleotides read TGCGCCAGCAGCACGGACATCGGCGAGTCAGATACGCAGTATTTT. Translated: CASSTDIGESDTQYF.

The chain joins TRBV5-1 to TRBJ2-3, with 11 bases matching TRBD1. J lost 5 bases, V lost 4 bases, and 9 bases had no gene match. The CDR3 is 16 residues long. Germline V gene sequence: CDR1 SGHRS, CDR2 YFSETQ. This CDR3 is CASSGGTGGTGDTQYF. DNA for the CDR3: TGCGCCAGCAGCGGCGGGACAGGGGGAACCGGAGATACGCAGTATTTT.

This rearrangement joins TRBV6-4 to TRBJ2-1; TRBD2 matches at 12 bases. V gave up 5 bases and J gave up 2 bases; unmatched junction bases: 1. This CDR3 has 15 residues. Germline V lookup: CDR1 MRHNA, CDR2 SNTAGT. CDR3 DNA sequence: TGTGCCAGCAGTCTAGCGGGAGGGCCCTACAATGAGCAGTTCTTC. It codes for CASSLAGGPYNEQFF.